This is a list of T cell receptor beta chains from one sample in a study of blood T cell repertoires in COVID-19. Generated by immunoSEQ multiplex PCR, the TCRdb table keeps only in-frame clones and is missing some. The sample consists of about 70,000 clones, roughly 89% of them appearing once. The sample consisted of peripheral blood. The receptors were gathered from a man between 60 and 75 years old with acute or convalescent COVID-19. Each CDR3 is given with its conserved first and last residue. D genes are given only for firm matches. Size is stated for part of the rows, as once, few or many counts, or as a class when the clone is expanded.

v_call: TRBV3-1/TRBV3-2; clone_size: once; d_call: .; j_call: TRBJ1-3; cdr3_aa: CASSQGRGRGDTIYF; cdr3_nt: TGTGCCAGCAGCCAAGGGCGGGGGCGCGGAGACACCATATATTTT
v_call: TRBV5-1; clone_size: .; d_call: TRBD2; j_call: TRBJ2-2; cdr3_aa: CASSLVAGGLTGELFF; cdr3_nt: TGCGCCAGCAGCTTGGTAGCGGGGGGGCTCACCGGGGAGCTGTTTTTT
v_call: TRBV5-1; clone_size: .; d_call: .; j_call: TRBJ1-5; cdr3_aa: CASSLEGTANQPQHF; cdr3_nt: TGCGCCAGCAGCTTGGAAGGAACAGCCAATCAGCCCCAGCATTTT
v_call: TRBV30; clone_size: .; d_call: .; j_call: TRBJ2-2; cdr3_aa: CAWRPLRGTGELFF; cdr3_nt: TGTGCCTGGAGACCCCTGCGGGGCACCGGGGAGCTGTTTTTT
v_call: TRBV10-2; clone_size: .; d_call: .; j_call: TRBJ1-4; cdr3_aa: CASSGAGVREKLFF; cdr3_nt: TGCGCCAGCAGCGGAGCGGGTGTTCGAGAAAAACTGTTTTTT
v_call: TRBV4-1; clone_size: .; d_call: .; j_call: TRBJ1-5; cdr3_aa: CASSTTDTEANQPQHF; cdr3_nt: TGCGCCAGCAGCACGACGGATACCGAGGCCAATCAGCCCCAGCATTTT
v_call: TRBV18; clone_size: .; d_call: TRBD1; j_call: TRBJ1-5; cdr3_aa: CASSLGQVNQPQHF; cdr3_nt: TGTGCCAGCTCACTAGGACAGGTCAATCAGCCCCAGCATTTT
v_call: TRBV3-1/TRBV3-2; clone_size: .; d_call: TRBD1; j_call: TRBJ2-1; cdr3_aa: CASSHLRQGRNEQFF; cdr3_nt: TGTGCCAGCAGCCATTTGAGACAGGGGAGGAATGAGCAGTTCTTC
v_call: TRBV6-5; clone_size: .; d_call: TRBD1; j_call: TRBJ2-7; cdr3_aa: CASSRDRGSYEQYF; cdr3_nt: TGTGCCAGCAGTCGGGACAGGGGGTCCTACGAGCAGTACTTC
v_call: TRBV3-1/TRBV3-2; clone_size: few; d_call: .; j_call: TRBJ1-2; cdr3_aa: CASSQEVAGGYTF; cdr3_nt: TGTGCCAGCAGCCAAGAAGTAGCCGGCGGCTACACCTTC
v_call: TRBV28; clone_size: .; d_call: .; j_call: TRBJ1-5; cdr3_aa: CASRGDSNQPQHF; cdr3_nt: TGTGCCAGCAGAGGGGATAGCAATCAGCCCCAGCATTTT
v_call: TRBV4-1; clone_size: .; d_call: TRBD1; j_call: TRBJ2-2; cdr3_aa: CASRGQGAETGELFF; cdr3_nt: TGCGCCAGCAGAGGACAGGGGGCCGAGACCGGGGAGCTGTTTTTT
v_call: TRBV24-1; clone_size: .; d_call: TRBD2; j_call: TRBJ2-3; cdr3_aa: CATSDAVAGAGDTQYF; cdr3_nt: TGTGCCACCAGTGATGCTGTAGCGGGGGCAGGGGATACGCAGTATTTT
v_call: TRBV11-2; clone_size: .; d_call: .; j_call: TRBJ1-3; cdr3_aa: CASSYSFNSGNTIYF; cdr3_nt: TGTGCCAGCAGCTACAGCTTTAACTCTGGAAACACCATATATTTT
v_call: TRBV6-1; clone_size: few; d_call: .; j_call: TRBJ1-1; cdr3_aa: CASSEAWPDLEAFF; cdr3_nt: TGTGCCAGCAGTGAAGCGTGGCCTGACTTGGAAGCTTTCTTT
v_call: TRBV29-1; clone_size: once; d_call: .; j_call: TRBJ2-1; cdr3_aa: CSVSDRSSYNEQFF; cdr3_nt: TGCAGCGTCTCAGACAGGAGCTCCTACAATGAGCAGTTCTTC
v_call: TRBV9; clone_size: once; d_call: .; j_call: TRBJ1-3; cdr3_aa: CASSVDSSNSGNTIYF; cdr3_nt: TGTGCCAGCAGCGTAGACAGTTCTAACTCTGGAAACACCATATATTTT
v_call: TRBV5-6; clone_size: .; d_call: .; j_call: TRBJ1-2; cdr3_aa: CASSLGTKANYGYTF; cdr3_nt: TGTGCCAGCAGCTTGGGGACAAAAGCTAACTATGGCTACACCTTC
v_call: TRBV29-1; clone_size: .; d_call: .; j_call: TRBJ1-1; cdr3_aa: CSVRIIDQGTEAFF; cdr3_nt: TGCAGCGTCCGCATTATCGACCAGGGCACTGAAGCTTTCTTT
v_call: TRBV25-1; clone_size: once; d_call: TRBD1; j_call: TRBJ1-6; cdr3_aa: CASSEYGQGAANSPLHF; cdr3_nt: TGTGCCAGCAGTGAATATGGGCAGGGGGCTGCTAATTCACCCCTCCACTTT
v_call: TRBV12-3/TRBV12-4; clone_size: .; d_call: .; j_call: TRBJ1-2; cdr3_aa: CASSRGSGGYTF; cdr3_nt: TGTGCCAGCAGTCGCGGGTCAGGAGGCTACACCTTC
v_call: TRBV7-9; clone_size: .; d_call: TRBD1; j_call: TRBJ1-6; cdr3_aa: CASSGGTANSPLHF; cdr3_nt: TGTGCCAGCAGCGGTGGGACAGCCAATTCACCCCTCCACTTT
v_call: TRBV7-3; clone_size: .; d_call: TRBD1; j_call: TRBJ2-3; cdr3_aa: CASSSGQGTFGTDTQYF; cdr3_nt: TGTGCCAGCAGCTCGGGACAGGGGACTTTTGGCACAGATACGCAGTATTTT
v_call: TRBV10-3; clone_size: .; d_call: .; j_call: TRBJ2-3; cdr3_aa: CAISRVGLTDTQYF; cdr3_nt: TGTGCCATCAGTCGGGTGGGACTGACAGATACGCAGTATTTT
v_call: TRBV5-1; clone_size: few; d_call: TRBD1; j_call: TRBJ1-4; cdr3_aa: CASSPGDRARGANEKLFF; cdr3_nt: TGCGCCAGCAGCCCAGGGGACAGGGCCCGCGGAGCTAATGAAAAACTGTTTTTT
v_call: TRBV7-4; clone_size: .; d_call: .; j_call: TRBJ1-3; cdr3_aa: CASSLGARSLGNTIYF; cdr3_nt: TGTGCCAGCAGCTTAGGGGCCAGGTCCCTTGGAAACACCATATATTTT
v_call: TRBV5-4; clone_size: .; d_call: TRBD1; j_call: TRBJ1-3; cdr3_aa: CASRTLGDSEGNTIYF; cdr3_nt: TGTGCCAGCAGGACACTCGGGGACAGTGAGGGAAACACCATATATTTT
v_call: TRBV2; clone_size: .; d_call: TRBD1; j_call: TRBJ1-5; cdr3_aa: CASSDSGQGNQPQHF; cdr3_nt: TGTGCCAGCAGTGATTCTGGACAGGGGAATCAGCCCCAGCATTTT
v_call: TRBV5-1; clone_size: .; d_call: TRBD1; j_call: TRBJ1-4; cdr3_aa: CASSLEGQGYEKLFF; cdr3_nt: TGCGCCAGCAGCTTGGAGGGACAGGGGTATGAAAAACTGTTTTTT
v_call: TRBV19; clone_size: .; d_call: .; j_call: TRBJ1-2; cdr3_aa: CASSSPETANYGYTF; cdr3_nt: TGTGCCAGTAGTAGCCCTGAGACAGCTAACTATGGCTACACCTTC
v_call: TRBV30; clone_size: once; d_call: TRBD2; j_call: TRBJ2-1; cdr3_aa: CAWSVLREGEQFF; cdr3_nt: TGTGCCTGGAGTGTACTGAGGGAGGGTGAGCAGTTCTTC
v_call: TRBV5-1; clone_size: few; d_call: TRBD1; j_call: TRBJ1-2; cdr3_aa: CASSLRGDVDRDNYGYTF; cdr3_nt: TGCGCCAGCAGCTTGCGGGGAGACGTGGACAGGGATAACTATGGCTACACCTTC
v_call: TRBV6-5; clone_size: .; d_call: .; j_call: TRBJ2-5; cdr3_aa: CASRASQETQYF; cdr3_nt: TGTGCCAGCAGGGCAAGTCAAGAGACCCAGTACTTC
v_call: TRBV6-5; clone_size: .; d_call: TRBD2; j_call: TRBJ2-5; cdr3_aa: CASSYSTSGQETQYF; cdr3_nt: TGTGCCAGCAGTTACTCGACTAGCGGGCAAGAGACCCAGTACTTC
v_call: TRBV30; clone_size: .; d_call: .; j_call: TRBJ2-3; cdr3_aa: CAWSRGGAGTDTQYF; cdr3_nt: TGTGCCTGGAGTAGGGGGGGGGCAGGCACAGATACGCAGTATTTT